Detailed here is one T cell receptor beta chain. Its antigen is currently unknown. This sample is part of a study of Ad26.COV2.S vaccination and SARS-CoV-2 variants. The assay was immunoSEQ multiplex PCR, and TCRdb's table has in-frame clones only and misses some. The repertoire holds more than 400,000 clones, with roughly 88% as singletons. Treatment indicated: 15 to 20 received Ad26.COV2.S at low or high dose, single or two shots; 5 received placebo; per-sample allocation not given. Collection of samples fell on day 63 after the first vaccine or placebo injection. The CDR3 is 13 residues long. Per the germline V gene, CDR1 is MNHNS and CDR2 is SASEGT. The V gene lost 2 bases and the J gene lost 3 bases, with 7 bases spanning the gap. Study-level findings and limits: Comparable non-spike TCR breadth was observed in vaccine and placebo recipients.

Sequenced material: peripheral blood, taken in a trial of Ad26.COV2.S vaccine versus placebo. The chain joins TRBV6-1 to TRBJ2-5, with D hard to call. The clonotype comes from a person aged 18-60 years who received the Ad26.COV2.S COVID-19 vaccine or a placebo. CDR3 loop: CASSELAEETQYF. The CDR3 DNA reads TGTGCCAGCAGTGAACTCGCTGAAGAGACCCAGTACTTC.